The 2 T cell receptor beta chains listed next were all sequenced from one sample in a study of cytomegalovirus exposure and HLA in healthy donors. Repertoires were generated with immunoSEQ multiplex PCR, while TCRdb's copy carries only in-frame clones and drops some. The table lists 200,000 to 250,000 clones, approximately 88% of them singletons. The material sequenced was PBMCs. The source of these receptors is a woman aged 25 to 39 in good health and CMV-seropositive.

The chain recombines TRBV6-1 with TRBJ1-2; D remains ambiguous. Trimming pared 2 bases from V and 7 bases from J, leaving 14 bases between. The CDR3 covers 14 residues. Per germline, CDR1 MNHNS and CDR2 SASEGT. The CDR3 sequence: CASSERTLDGGYTF. DNA of the CDR3: TGTGCCAGCAGTGAAAGGACCCTGGACGGTGGCTACACCTTC.

The chain carries TRBV5-1 and TRBJ2-7; 11 bases line up with TRBD2. The CDR3 spans 17 residues. Germline CDR1 is SGHRS and CDR2 is YFSETQ. V was pared by 4 bases and J by 1 base, with 10 bases of the junction left unmatched. The CDR3 region has the DNA TGCGCCAGCAGCCCCGCACTAGCGGGAGTGTCGTCCTACGAGCAGTACTTC. This encodes CASSPALAGVSSYEQYF.